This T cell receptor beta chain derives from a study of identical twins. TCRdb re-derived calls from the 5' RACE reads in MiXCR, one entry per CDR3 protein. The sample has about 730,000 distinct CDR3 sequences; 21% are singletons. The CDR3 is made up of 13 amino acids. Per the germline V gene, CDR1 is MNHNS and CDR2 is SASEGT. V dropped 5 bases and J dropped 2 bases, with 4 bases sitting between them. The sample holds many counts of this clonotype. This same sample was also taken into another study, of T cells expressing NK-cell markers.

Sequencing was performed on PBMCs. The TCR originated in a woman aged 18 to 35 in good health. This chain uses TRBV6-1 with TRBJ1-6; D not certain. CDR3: CASSPTYNSPLHF. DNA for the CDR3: TGTGCCAGCAGTCCAACCTATAATTCACCCCTCCACTTT.